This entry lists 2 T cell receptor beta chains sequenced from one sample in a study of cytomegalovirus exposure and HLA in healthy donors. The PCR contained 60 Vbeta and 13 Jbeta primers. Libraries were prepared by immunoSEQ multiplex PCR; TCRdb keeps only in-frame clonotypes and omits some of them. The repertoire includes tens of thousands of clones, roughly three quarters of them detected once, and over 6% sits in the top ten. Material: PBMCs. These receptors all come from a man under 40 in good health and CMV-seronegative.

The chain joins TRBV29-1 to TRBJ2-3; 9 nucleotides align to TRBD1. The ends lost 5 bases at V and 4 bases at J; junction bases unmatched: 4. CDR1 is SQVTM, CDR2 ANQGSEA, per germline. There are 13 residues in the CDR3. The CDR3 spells CSVKQGAADTQYF. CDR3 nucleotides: TGCAGCGTTAAACAGGGGGCAGCAGATACGCAGTATTTT.

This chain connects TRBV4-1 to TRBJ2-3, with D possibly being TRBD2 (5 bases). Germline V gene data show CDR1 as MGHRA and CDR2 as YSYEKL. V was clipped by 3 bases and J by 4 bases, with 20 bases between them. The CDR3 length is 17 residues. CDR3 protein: CASSQAPAGSRADTQYF. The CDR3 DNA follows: TGCGCCAGCAGCCAGGCCCCGGCGGGTAGTAGGGCAGATACGCAGTATTTT.